Detailed here is one TCR beta chain. This record comes from a study of T cells after yellow fever vaccination. Germline CDR1 is SQVTM and CDR2 is ANQGSEA. This CDR3 is 15 amino acids long. V shed 6 bases and J shed 5 bases, with 17 bases lying between them. A single record per CDR3 protein comes from TCRdb applying MiXCR to the 5' RACE reads. The table includes under 600,000 distinct CDR3 sequences, about 13% detected once. The sequence derives from a man aged 25 to 40 who received the YFV17D yellow fever vaccine. The chain joins TRBV29-1 to TRBJ1-6; a possible D gene is TRBD1 (5 bases). The sample here was PBMCs, taken on the day of the yellow fever booster vaccination. CDR3 region: CSVKVGGLDNSPLHF. CDR3 nucleotide sequence: TGCAGCGTGAAAGTTGGGGGTCTGGATAATTCACCCCTCCACTTT.